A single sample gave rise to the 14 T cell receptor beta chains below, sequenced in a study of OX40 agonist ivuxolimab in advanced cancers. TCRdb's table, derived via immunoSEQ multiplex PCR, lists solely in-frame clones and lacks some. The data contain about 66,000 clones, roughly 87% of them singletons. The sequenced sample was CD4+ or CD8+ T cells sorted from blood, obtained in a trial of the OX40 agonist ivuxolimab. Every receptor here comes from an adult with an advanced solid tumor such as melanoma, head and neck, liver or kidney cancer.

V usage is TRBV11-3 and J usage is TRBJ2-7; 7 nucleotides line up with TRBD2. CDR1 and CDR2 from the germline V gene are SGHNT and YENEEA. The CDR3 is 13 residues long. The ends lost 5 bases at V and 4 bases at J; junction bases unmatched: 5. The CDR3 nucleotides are TGTGCCAGCAGCCGGGGAGGGTCTTACGAGCAGTACTTC. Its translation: CASSRGGSYEQYF. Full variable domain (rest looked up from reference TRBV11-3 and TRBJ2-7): EAGVVQSPRYKIIEKKQPVAFWCNPISGHNTLYWYLQNLGQGPELLIRYENEEAVDDSQLPKDRFSAERLKGVDSTLKIQPAELGDSAVYLCASSRGGSYEQYFGPGTRLTVT.

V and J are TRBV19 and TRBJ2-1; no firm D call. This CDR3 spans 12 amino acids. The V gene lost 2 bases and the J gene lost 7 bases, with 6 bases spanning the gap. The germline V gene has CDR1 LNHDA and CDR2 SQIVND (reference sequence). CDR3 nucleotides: TGTGCCAGTAGTATACTGGGAAATGAGCAGTTCTTC. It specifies CASSILGNEQFF.

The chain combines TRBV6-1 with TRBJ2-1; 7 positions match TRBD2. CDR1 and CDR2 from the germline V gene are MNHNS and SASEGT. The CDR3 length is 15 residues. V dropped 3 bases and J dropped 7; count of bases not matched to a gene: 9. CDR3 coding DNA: TGTGCCAGCAGTGAGGGCTATAGCGGGTTAAATGAGCAGTTCTTC. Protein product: CASSEGYSGLNEQFF.

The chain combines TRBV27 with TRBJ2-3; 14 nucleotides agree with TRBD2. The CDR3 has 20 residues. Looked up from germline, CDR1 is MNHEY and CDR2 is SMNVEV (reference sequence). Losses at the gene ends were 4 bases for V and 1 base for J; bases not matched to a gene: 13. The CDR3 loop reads CASSSVGLAGGHPRTDTQYF. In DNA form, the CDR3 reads TGTGCCAGCAGTTCCGTAGGACTAGCGGGAGGTCACCCCCGCACAGATACGCAGTATTTT.

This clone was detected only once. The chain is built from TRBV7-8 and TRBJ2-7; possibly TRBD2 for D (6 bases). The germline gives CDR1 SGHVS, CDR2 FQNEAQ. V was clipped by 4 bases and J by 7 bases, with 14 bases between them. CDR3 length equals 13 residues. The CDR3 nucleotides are TGTGCCAGCAGCTCCGGGACTTGGGAGGAGCAGTACTTC. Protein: CASSSGTWEEQYF.

CDR3 loop: CASIGERVFGGYTF. As DNA, the CDR3 is TGTGCCAGCATCGGTGAAAGGGTTTTCGGGGGCTACACCTTC. The rearrangement joins TRBV7-2 to TRBJ1-2; D remains ambiguous. There are 14 residues in the CDR3. Germline V gene data show CDR1 as SGHTA and CDR2 as FQGNSA. The V end was cut by 7 bases, the J end by 8 bases, with 20 bases between.

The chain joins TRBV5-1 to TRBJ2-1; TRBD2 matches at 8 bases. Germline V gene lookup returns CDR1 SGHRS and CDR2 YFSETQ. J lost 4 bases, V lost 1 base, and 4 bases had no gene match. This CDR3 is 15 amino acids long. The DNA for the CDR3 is TGCGCCAGCAGCTTGAGCGGGAGTAGATACAATGAGCAGTTCTTC. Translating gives CASSLSGSRYNEQFF.

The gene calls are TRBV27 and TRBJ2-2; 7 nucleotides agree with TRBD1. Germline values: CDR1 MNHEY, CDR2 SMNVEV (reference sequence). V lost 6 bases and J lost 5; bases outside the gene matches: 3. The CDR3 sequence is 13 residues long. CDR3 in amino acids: CASRPQGTGELFF. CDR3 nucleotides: TGTGCCAGCAGACCACAGGGGACCGGGGAGCTGTTTTTT.

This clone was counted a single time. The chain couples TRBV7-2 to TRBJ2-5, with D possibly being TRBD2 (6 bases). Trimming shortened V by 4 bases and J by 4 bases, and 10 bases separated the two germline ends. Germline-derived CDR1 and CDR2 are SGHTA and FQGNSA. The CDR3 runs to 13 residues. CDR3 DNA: TGTGCCAGCAGCTCCGCGGGAAGAGAGACCCAGTACTTC. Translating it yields CASSSAGRETQYF.

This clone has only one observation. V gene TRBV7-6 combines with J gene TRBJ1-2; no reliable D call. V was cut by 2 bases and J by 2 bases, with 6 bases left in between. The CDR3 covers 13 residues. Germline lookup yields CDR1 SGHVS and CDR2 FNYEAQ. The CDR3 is CASSLSENYGYTF. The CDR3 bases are TGTGCCAGCAGCTTATCAGAGAACTATGGCTACACCTTC.

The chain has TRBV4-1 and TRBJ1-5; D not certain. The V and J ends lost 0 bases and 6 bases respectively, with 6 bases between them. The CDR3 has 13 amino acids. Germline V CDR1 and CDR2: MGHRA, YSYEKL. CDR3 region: CASSQDNVQPQHF. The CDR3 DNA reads TGCGCCAGCAGCCAAGATAATGTTCAGCCCCAGCATTTT.

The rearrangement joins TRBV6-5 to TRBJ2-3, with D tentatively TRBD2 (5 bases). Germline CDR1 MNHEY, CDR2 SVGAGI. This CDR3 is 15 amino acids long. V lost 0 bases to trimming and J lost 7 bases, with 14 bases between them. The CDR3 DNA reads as TGTGCCAGCAGTTACTCTACGGGATTAACAAATACGCAGTATTTT. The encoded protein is CASSYSTGLTNTQYF.

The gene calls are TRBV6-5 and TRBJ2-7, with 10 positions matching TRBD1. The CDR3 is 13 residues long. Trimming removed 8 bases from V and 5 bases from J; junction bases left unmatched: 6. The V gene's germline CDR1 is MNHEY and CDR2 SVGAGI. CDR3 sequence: CASRTGGPHEQYF. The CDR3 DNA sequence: TGTGCCAGCCGGACAGGGGGGCCCCACGAGCAGTACTTC.

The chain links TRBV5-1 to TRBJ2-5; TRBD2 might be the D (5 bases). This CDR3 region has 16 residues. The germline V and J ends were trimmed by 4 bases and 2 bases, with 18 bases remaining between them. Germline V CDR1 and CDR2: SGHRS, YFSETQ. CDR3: CASSTTPAVGQETQYF. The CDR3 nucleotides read TGCGCCAGCAGCACCACGCCAGCGGTGGGTCAAGAGACCCAGTACTTC.